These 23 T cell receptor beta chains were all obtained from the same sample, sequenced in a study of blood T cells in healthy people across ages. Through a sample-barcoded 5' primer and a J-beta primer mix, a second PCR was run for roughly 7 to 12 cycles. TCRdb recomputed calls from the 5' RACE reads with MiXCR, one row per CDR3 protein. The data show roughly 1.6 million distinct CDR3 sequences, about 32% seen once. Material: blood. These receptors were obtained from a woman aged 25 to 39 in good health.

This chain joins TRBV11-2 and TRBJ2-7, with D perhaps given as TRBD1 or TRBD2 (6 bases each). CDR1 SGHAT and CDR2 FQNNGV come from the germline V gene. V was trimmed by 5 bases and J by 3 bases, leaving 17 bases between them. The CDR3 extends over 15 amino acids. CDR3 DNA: TGTGCCAGCAGCCCCCTCTCGGGGGCAGGCTACGAGCAGTACTTC. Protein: CASSPLSGAGYEQYF.

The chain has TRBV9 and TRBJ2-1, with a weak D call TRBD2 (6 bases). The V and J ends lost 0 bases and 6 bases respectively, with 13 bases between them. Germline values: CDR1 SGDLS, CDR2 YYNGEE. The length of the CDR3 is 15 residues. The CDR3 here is CASSVAPGVGNEQFF. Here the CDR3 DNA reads TGTGCCAGCAGCGTAGCCCCGGGGGTCGGCAATGAGCAGTTCTTC.

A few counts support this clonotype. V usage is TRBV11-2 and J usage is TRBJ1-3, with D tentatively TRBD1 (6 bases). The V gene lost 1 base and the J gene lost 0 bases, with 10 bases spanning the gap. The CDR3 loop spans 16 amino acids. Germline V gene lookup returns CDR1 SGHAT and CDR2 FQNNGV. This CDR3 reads CASSLGQAYSGNTIYF. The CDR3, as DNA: TGTGCCAGCAGCTTAGGACAGGCCTACTCTGGAAACACCATATATTTT.

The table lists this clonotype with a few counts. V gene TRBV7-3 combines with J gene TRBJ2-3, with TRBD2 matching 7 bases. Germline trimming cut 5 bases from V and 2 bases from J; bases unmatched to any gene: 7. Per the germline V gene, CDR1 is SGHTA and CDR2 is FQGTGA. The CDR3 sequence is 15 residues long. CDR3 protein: CASSPRGDTTDTQYF. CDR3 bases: TGTGCCAGCAGCCCCCGGGGGGATACCACAGATACGCAGTATTTT.

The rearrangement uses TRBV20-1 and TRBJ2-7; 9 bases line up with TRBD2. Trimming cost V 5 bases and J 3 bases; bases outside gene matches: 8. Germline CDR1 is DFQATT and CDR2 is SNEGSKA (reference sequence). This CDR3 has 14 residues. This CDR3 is CSAQPASGVYEQYF. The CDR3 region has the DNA TGCAGTGCTCAGCCGGCTAGCGGGGTCTACGAGCAGTACTTC.

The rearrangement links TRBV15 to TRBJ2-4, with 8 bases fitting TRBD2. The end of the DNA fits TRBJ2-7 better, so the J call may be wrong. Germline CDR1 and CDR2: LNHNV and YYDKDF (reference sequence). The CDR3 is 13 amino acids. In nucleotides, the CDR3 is TGTGCCACCGGGAGCGGGAGTTTCTACGAGCAGTACTTC. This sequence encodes CATGSGSFYEQYF.

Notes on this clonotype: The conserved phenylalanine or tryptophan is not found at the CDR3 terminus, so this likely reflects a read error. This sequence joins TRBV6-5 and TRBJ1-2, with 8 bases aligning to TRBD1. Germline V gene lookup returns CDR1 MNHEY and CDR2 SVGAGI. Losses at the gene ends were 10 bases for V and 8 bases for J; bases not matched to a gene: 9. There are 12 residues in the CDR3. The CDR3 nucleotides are TGTGCCACCCTCGGCGCAGGGGGCGGCTACACCCTC. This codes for CATLGAGGGYTL.

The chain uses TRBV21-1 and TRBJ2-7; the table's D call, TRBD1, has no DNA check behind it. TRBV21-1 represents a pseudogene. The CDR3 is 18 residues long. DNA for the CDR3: TGTGCCAGCAGCAAACGCCCTCCCCGACAGGGTGGCAGAAACGAGCAGTACTTC. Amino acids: CASSKRPPRQGGRNEQYF.

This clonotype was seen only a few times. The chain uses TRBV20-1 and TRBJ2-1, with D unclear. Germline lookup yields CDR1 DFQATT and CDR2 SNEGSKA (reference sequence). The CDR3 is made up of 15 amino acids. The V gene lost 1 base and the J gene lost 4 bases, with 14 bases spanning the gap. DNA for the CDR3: TGCAGTGCTAGAGTGGGCTCCCCCCTATACAATGAGCAGTTCTTC. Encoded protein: CSARVGSPLYNEQFF.

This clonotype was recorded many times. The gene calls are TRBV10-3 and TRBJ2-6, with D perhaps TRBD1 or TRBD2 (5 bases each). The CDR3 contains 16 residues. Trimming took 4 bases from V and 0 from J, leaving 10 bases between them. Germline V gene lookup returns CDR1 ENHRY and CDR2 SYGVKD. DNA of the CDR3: TGTGCCATCAGTGGAGGGGAGATCTCTGGGGCCAACGTCCTGACTTTC. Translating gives CAISGGEISGANVLTF.

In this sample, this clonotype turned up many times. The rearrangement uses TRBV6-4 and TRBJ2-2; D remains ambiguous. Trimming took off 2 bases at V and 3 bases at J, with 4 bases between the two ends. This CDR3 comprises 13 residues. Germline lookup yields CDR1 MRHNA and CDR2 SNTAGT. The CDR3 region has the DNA TGTGCCAGCAGTGACAGGGACACCGGGGAGCTGTTTTTT. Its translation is CASSDRDTGELFF.

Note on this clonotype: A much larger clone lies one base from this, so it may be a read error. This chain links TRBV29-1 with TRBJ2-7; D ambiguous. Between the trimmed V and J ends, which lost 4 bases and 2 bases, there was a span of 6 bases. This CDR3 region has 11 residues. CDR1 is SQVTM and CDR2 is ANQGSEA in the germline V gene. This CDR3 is CSVVEAYEQYV. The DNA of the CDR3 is TGCAGCGTTGTTGAAGCCTACGAGCAGTACGTC.

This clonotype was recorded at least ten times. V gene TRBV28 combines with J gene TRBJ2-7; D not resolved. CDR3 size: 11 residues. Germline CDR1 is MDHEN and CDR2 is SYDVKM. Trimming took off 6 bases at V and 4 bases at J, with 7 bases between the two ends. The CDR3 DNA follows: TGTGCCAGCAGACACCTATACGAGCAGTACTTC. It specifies CASRHLYEQYF. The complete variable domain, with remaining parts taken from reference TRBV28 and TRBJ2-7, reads DVKVTQSSRYLVKRTGEKVFLECVQDMDHENMFWYRQDPGLGLRLIYFSYDVKMKEKGDIPEGYSVSREKKERFSLILESASTNQTSMYLCASRHLYEQYFGPGTRLTVT.

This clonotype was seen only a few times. Here the CDR3 reads CASRGQPSYEQYF. The CDR3 DNA follows: TGTGCCAGCAGAGGACAGCCCTCCTACGAGCAGTACTTC. The V gene is TRBV7-9, the J gene TRBJ2-7; TRBD1 might be the D (6 bases). In germline, CDR1 is SEHNR, CDR2 FQNEAQ (reference sequence). This CDR3 region has 13 residues. With 6 bases removed from V and 0 bases from J, the gap between germline ends came to 9 bases.

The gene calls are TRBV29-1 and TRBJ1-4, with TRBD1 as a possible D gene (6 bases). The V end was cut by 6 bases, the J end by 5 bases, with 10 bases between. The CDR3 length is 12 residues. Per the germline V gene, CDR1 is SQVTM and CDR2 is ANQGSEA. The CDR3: CSVQGKNEKLFF. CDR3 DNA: TGCAGCGTCCAGGGGAAGAATGAAAAACTGTTTTTT.

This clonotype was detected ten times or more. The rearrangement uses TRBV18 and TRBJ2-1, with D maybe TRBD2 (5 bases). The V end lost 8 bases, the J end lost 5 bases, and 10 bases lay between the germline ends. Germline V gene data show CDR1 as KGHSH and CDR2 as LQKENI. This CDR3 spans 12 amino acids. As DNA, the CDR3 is TGTGCCAGCAGCCCCGGGAACAATGAGCAGTTCTTC. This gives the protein CASSPGNNEQFF.

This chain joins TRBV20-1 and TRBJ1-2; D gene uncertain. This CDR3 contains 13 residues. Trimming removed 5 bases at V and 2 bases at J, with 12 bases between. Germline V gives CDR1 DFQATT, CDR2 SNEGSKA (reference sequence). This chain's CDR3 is CSAWALSNYGYTF. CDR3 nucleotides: TGCAGTGCTTGGGCCTTATCAAACTATGGCTACACCTTC.

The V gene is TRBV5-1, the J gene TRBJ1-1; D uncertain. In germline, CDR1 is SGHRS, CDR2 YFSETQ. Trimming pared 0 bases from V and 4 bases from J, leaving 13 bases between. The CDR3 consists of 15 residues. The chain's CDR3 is CASSLESWYRTEAFF. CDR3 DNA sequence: TGCGCCAGCAGCTTGGAATCTTGGTACCGCACTGAAGCTTTCTTT. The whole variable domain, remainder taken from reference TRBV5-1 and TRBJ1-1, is KAGVTQTPRYLIKTRGQQVTLSCSPISGHRSVSWYQQTPGQGLQFLFEYFSETQRNKGNFPGRFSGRQFSNSRSEMNVSTLELGDSALYLCASSLESWYRTEAFFGQGTRLTVV.

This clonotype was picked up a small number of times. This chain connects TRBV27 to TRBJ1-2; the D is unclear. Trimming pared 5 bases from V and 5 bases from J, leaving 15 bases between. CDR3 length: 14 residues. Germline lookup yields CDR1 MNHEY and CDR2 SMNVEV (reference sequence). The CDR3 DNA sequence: TGTGCCAGCAGTGCCGCGATTGCACAATATGGCTACACCTTC. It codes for CASSAAIAQYGYTF.

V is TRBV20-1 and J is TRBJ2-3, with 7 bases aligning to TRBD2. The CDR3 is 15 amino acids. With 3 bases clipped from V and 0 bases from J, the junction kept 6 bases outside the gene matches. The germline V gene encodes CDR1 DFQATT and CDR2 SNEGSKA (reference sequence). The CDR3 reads CSASAAGRSTDTQYF. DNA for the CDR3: TGCAGTGCTAGTGCAGCGGGACGTAGCACAGATACGCAGTATTTT.

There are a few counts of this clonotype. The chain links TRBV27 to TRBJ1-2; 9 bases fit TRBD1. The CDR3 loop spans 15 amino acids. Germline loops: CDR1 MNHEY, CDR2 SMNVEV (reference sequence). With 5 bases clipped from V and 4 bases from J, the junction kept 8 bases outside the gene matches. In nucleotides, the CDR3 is TGTGCCAGCAGTCCTGCGGGACAGGGCATCTATGGCTACACCTTC. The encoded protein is CASSPAGQGIYGYTF.

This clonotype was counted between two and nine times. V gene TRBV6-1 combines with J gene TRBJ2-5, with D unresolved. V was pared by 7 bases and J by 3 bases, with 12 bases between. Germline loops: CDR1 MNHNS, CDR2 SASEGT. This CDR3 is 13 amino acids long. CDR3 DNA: TGTGCCAGCACCGCCGGGCCCAAAGAGACCCAGTACTTC. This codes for CASTAGPKETQYF.

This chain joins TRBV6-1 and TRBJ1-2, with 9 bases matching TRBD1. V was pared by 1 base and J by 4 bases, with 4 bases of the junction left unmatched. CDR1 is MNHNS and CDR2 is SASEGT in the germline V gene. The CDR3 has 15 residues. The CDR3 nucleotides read TGTGCCAGCAGTGAAGTAGGGGGACAGGGCTATGGCTACACCTTC. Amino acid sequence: CASSEVGGQGYGYTF.